This T cell receptor beta chain originates from a study of OX40 agonist ivuxolimab in advanced cancers. Some clones are missing from TCRdb's copy, which holds only in-frame ones; the method was immunoSEQ multiplex PCR. The sample consists of more than 80,000 clones, more than 75% of them appearing once. This receptor was identified in an adult with an advanced solid tumor such as melanoma, head and neck, liver or kidney cancer. This sample comprised CD4+ or CD8+ T cells sorted from blood, obtained in a trial of the OX40 agonist ivuxolimab.

In nucleotides, the CDR3 is TGTGCCAGCAGTGAATCAGGGTCCCGATCGGAGCAGTTCTTC. Amino acid sequence: CASSESGSRSEQFF. The rearrangement links TRBV25-1 to TRBJ2-1; tentatively, D is TRBD1 (5 bases). Trimming shortened V by 1 base and J by 10 bases, and 14 bases separated the two germline ends. The CDR3 length is 14 residues. Germline V gives CDR1 MGHDK, CDR2 SYGVNS. Drawing the rest from reference TRBV25-1 and TRBJ2-1, the complete variable domain is EADIYQTPRYLVIGTGKKITLECSQTMGHDKMYWYQQDPGMELHLIHYSYGVNSTEKGDLSSESTVSRIRTEHFPLTLESARPSHTSQYLCASSESGSRSEQFFGPGTRLTVL.